These 26 T cell receptor beta chains share one sample of origin, sequenced in a study of type 1 regulatory T cells (dated by TCRdb to about 2021). TCRdb records Illumina MiSeq as the sequencer. Using fastp at Q25 and MiXCR, TCRdb reprocessed the public reads and kept productive beta chains. Records with the same CDR3 protein are collapsed into one entry carrying the most frequent genes and DNA. This sample lists 80,000 to 100,000 distinct CDR3 sequences; 31% were detected once. Around 2.3% of the sample goes to the ten largest clones. Material: CD4+ T cells, either the whole sample or a sorted fraction (not recorded which). These receptors were collected from a human donor in good health.

This clonotype was counted between two and nine times. The chain couples TRBV28 to TRBJ2-1, with TRBD2 matching over 8 bases. Losses at the gene ends were 2 bases for V and 6 bases for J; bases not matched to a gene: 12. This CDR3 contains 17 residues. Germline CDR1 and CDR2: MDHEN and SYDVKM. The CDR3 protein is CASSLDFRASGFNEQFF. The CDR3 DNA is TGTGCCAGCAGTTTAGATTTTCGGGCTAGCGGGTTCAATGAGCAGTTCTTC.

This clonotype showed up many times. This chain links TRBV7-2 with TRBJ2-5; TRBD1 might be the D (6 bases). This CDR3 comprises 14 residues. V dropped 1 base and J dropped 1 base, with 7 bases sitting between them. Germline V CDR1 and CDR2: SGHTA, FQGNSA. CDR3 coding DNA: TGTGCCAGCAGCTTAGGAGGGGGCCAAGAGACCCAGTACTTC. This codes for CASSLGGGQETQYF.

V and J are TRBV28 and TRBJ1-2, with 7 bases identical to TRBD1. The CDR3 runs 17 residues. V shed 5 bases, J shed 0 bases, and the junction held 12 bases outside the gene matches. CDR1 and CDR2 from the germline V gene are MDHEN and SYDVKM. Here the CDR3 DNA reads TGTGCCAGCAGTCCTGGACAGGCAAATCCCACTAACTATGGCTACACCTTC. It translates to CASSPGQANPTNYGYTF.

This clonotype turned up a few times. This chain uses TRBV20-1 with TRBJ1-2, with 7 bases identical to TRBD1. Per the germline V gene, CDR1 is DFQATT and CDR2 is SNEGSKA (reference sequence). This CDR3 has 15 residues. V lost 1 base and J lost 5; bases outside the gene matches: 10. The CDR3 sequence is CSARVDRARGYGYTF. The CDR3 DNA is TGCAGTGCTAGAGTTGACAGGGCCCGCGGGTATGGCTACACCTTC.

This clonotype was seen more than once but under ten times. The CDR3: CASSRDSNQPQHF. In DNA, the CDR3 is TGTGCCAGCAGCCGGGACAGCAATCAGCCCCAGCATTTT. The V gene is TRBV2, the J gene TRBJ1-5; D possibly corresponds to TRBD1 (5 bases). Germline V lookup: CDR1 SNHLY, CDR2 FYNNEI. The germline V and J ends were trimmed by 6 bases and 1 base, with 7 bases remaining between them. The CDR3 extends over 13 amino acids. Full variable domain (missing parts from reference TRBV2 and TRBJ1-5): EPEVTQTPSHQVTQMGQEVILRCVPISNHLYFYWYRQILGQKVEFLVSFYNNEISEKSEIFDDQFSVERPDGSNFTLKIRSTKLEDSAMYFCASSRDSNQPQHFGDGTRLSIL.

This clonotype turned up a few times. The chain joins TRBV5-1 to TRBJ2-7; D is uncertain. This CDR3 region has 12 residues. CDR1 and CDR2 (germline): SGHRS, YFSETQ. V lost 2 bases and J 4 bases, leaving 7 bases between the germline ends. The CDR3 nucleotides are TGCGCCAGCAGCTTTGGAGCTTACGAGCAGTACTTC. It specifies CASSFGAYEQYF.

Only a few counts were recorded for this clonotype. The chain recombines TRBV24-1 with TRBJ2-2; a possible D gene is TRBD2 (6 bases). Germline loops: CDR1 KGHDR, CDR2 SFDVKD. There are 13 residues in the CDR3. The V and J ends lost 10 bases and 5 bases respectively, with 13 bases between them. CDR3 in DNA: TGTGCCACTCAGAGTGGGACTACCGGGGAGCTGTTTTTT. Its protein product is CATQSGTTGELFF.

A few counts support this clonotype. The chain couples TRBV2 to TRBJ2-3, with a possible D match to TRBD2 (5 bases). CDR3 length: 14 residues. The V gene lost 8 bases and the J gene lost 2 bases, with 14 bases spanning the gap. Germline V gene lookup returns CDR1 SNHLY and CDR2 FYNNEI. The chain's CDR3 is CASRPGTVTDTQYF. For the CDR3, the DNA is TGTGCCAGCCGACCGGGAACCGTCACAGATACGCAGTATTTT. Full variable domain (remainder filled in from reference TRBV2 and TRBJ2-3): EPEVTQTPSHQVTQMGQEVILRCVPISNHLYFYWYRQILGQKVEFLVSFYNNEISEKSEIFDDQFSVERPDGSNFTLKIRSTKLEDSAMYFCASRPGTVTDTQYFGPGTRLTVL.

V and J are TRBV29-1 and TRBJ1-2; D remains unclear. This CDR3 comprises 13 residues. Trimming left V 4 bases short and J 3 bases short, with 12 bases between. Germline lookup yields CDR1 SQVTM and CDR2 ANQGSEA. CDR3: CSVGEGLYYGYTF. CDR3 DNA: TGCAGCGTTGGTGAAGGGTTGTACTATGGCTACACCTTC.

The table lists this clonotype with a count of one. The chain couples TRBV30 to TRBJ2-2; no clear D gene. V was pared by 0 bases and J by 6 bases, with 14 bases between. There are 15 residues in the CDR3. Germline assignment: CDR1 GTSNPN and CDR2 SVGIG (reference sequence). The DNA for the CDR3 is TGTGCCTGGAGTGTAGATTTTAAGGGTTCCGGGGAGCTGTTTTTT. It specifies CAWSVDFKGSGELFF.

This clonotype was seen at least ten times. This sequence joins TRBV10-3 and TRBJ2-1; 9 bases are shared with TRBD1. V lost 3 bases and J lost 4; bases outside the gene matches: 7. CDR3 length equals 16 residues. Germline V gives CDR1 ENHRY, CDR2 SYGVKD. DNA of the CDR3: TGTGCCATCAGTGATTTGGGACAGGGAGCTTACAATGAGCAGTTCTTC. Residues: CAISDLGQGAYNEQFF.

This clonotype was counted only a few times. The chain links TRBV20-1 to TRBJ2-1; 7 positions match TRBD2. Germline-derived CDR1 and CDR2 are DFQATT and SNEGSKA (reference sequence). The ends lost 5 bases at V and 5 bases at J; junction bases unmatched: 6. This CDR3 is built from 13 residues. CDR3 residues: CSAPGTIHNEQFF. The CDR3 DNA sequence: TGCAGTGCTCCCGGGACTATCCACAATGAGCAGTTCTTC.

V usage is TRBV2 and J usage is TRBJ2-2; D is unresolved. The germline V gene encodes CDR1 SNHLY and CDR2 FYNNEI. This CDR3 spans 13 amino acids. The V end lost 6 bases, the J end lost 7 bases, and 12 bases lay between the germline ends. CDR3 bases: TGTGCCAGCAGGGACGAGGCGGACGGGGAGCTGTTTTTT. Encoded protein: CASRDEADGELFF. The variable domain in full, with the rest retrieved from reference TRBV2 and TRBJ2-2, is EPEVTQTPSHQVTQMGQEVILRCVPISNHLYFYWYRQILGQKVEFLVSFYNNEISEKSEIFDDQFSVERPDGSNFTLKIRSTKLEDSAMYFCASRDEADGELFFGEGSRLTVL.

For the CDR3, the DNA is TGTGCCAGTAGTATGAGTTGGGACAACAATGAGCAGTTCTTC. Translating it yields CASSMSWDNNEQFF. This chain joins TRBV19 and TRBJ2-1; possibly TRBD1 for D (6 bases). In germline, CDR1 is LNHDA, CDR2 SQIVND (reference sequence). V was cut by 3 bases and J by 5 bases, with 11 bases left in between. CDR3 length equals 14 residues.

The CDR3 spells CSARAIRGRATEAFF. The DNA of the CDR3 is TGCAGTGCTAGAGCTATCAGGGGGCGAGCCACTGAAGCTTTCTTT. The chain couples TRBV20-1 to TRBJ1-1; 8 bases are a match to TRBD1. The germline V gene has CDR1 DFQATT and CDR2 SNEGSKA (reference sequence). The CDR3 covers 15 residues. V lost 1 base, J lost 4 bases, and 8 bases stayed unmatched.

This chain links TRBV6-5 with TRBJ1-1, with 7 bases that match TRBD1. Trimming at V came to 5 bases and at J to 0 bases, leaving 3 bases not matched to a gene. CDR3 length equals 14 residues. CDR1 MNHEY and CDR2 SVGAGI come from the germline V gene. CDR3 sequence (DNA): TGTGCCAGCAGTAGGGACAGCATGAACACTGAAGCTTTCTTT. Amino acids: CASSRDSMNTEAFF.

The rearrangement joins TRBV29-1 to TRBJ2-5; 9 nucleotides match TRBD1. The CDR3 has 16 amino acids. J was trimmed by 5 bases and V by 2 bases; bases with no gene match: 12. In germline, CDR1 is SQVTM, CDR2 ANQGSEA. The CDR3: CSVETIGQGLSETQYF. DNA for the CDR3: TGCAGCGTTGAAACGATCGGACAGGGGTTATCGGAGACCCAGTACTTC. Together with reference TRBV29-1 and TRBJ2-5, the CDR3 gives the full variable domain: SAVISQKPSRDICQRGTSLTIQCQVDSQVTMMFWYRQQPGQSLTLIATANQGSEATYESGFVIDKFPISRPNLTFSTLTVSNMSPEDSSIYLCSVETIGQGLSETQYFGPGTRLLVL.

This clonotype was picked up one time. CDR3: CASSQEKGGKPDTQYF. CDR3 sequence (DNA): TGCGCCAGCAGCCAAGAAAAAGGGGGAAAACCAGATACGCAGTATTTT. The V and J genes are TRBV4-1 and TRBJ2-3, with a tentative D call TRBD1 (6 bases). V lost 0 bases and J lost 4, with 14 bases in between. The CDR3 totals 16 residues. Germline V gene lookup returns CDR1 MGHRA and CDR2 YSYEKL.

In this sample, this clonotype turned up a few times. The gene calls are TRBV19 and TRBJ2-1, with 7 bases identical to TRBD2. The germline V gene has CDR1 LNHDA and CDR2 SQIVND (reference sequence). Trimming at V came to 6 bases and at J to 6 bases, leaving 17 bases not matched to a gene. The CDR3 covers 17 residues. CDR3 DNA sequence: TGTGCCAGTAGCCGTAGGCCCACTAGCGTAATACCCAATGAGCAGTTCTTC. Amino acids: CASSRRPTSVIPNEQFF.

The J gene is TRBJ2-3, the V gene TRBV15; D is uncertain. The CDR3 is 15 amino acids. CDR1 LNHNV and CDR2 YYDKDF come from the germline V gene (reference sequence). V shed 0 bases and J shed 6 bases, with 13 bases lying between them. CDR3 coding DNA: TGTGCCACCAGCAGAGATCTTCCAGGTCGGGATACGCAGTATTTT. This translates into CATSRDLPGRDTQYF.

This clonotype was observed a handful of times. The V gene is TRBV29-1, the J gene TRBJ2-1; weak D call: TRBD1 (5 bases). The CDR3 runs 12 residues. Trimming removed 8 bases at V and 5 bases at J, with 13 bases between. Germline-derived CDR1 and CDR2 are SQVTM and ANQGSEA. The CDR3: CSLWGRNNEQFF. CDR3 nucleotides: TGCAGCTTATGGGGCAGAAACAATGAGCAGTTCTTC.

This sequence joins TRBV6-5 and TRBJ1-5, with a possible D match to TRBD1 (5 bases). The CDR3 has 14 amino acids. The germline V gene encodes CDR1 MNHEY and CDR2 SVGAGI. V was cut by 2 bases and J by 5 bases, with 10 bases left in between. CDR3 nucleotide sequence: TGTGCCAGCAGTTACAGGGGAGGCGATCAGCCCCAGCATTTT. Its protein is CASSYRGGDQPQHF.

V and J are TRBV7-3 and TRBJ2-5; TRBD2 matches at 9 bases. The junction had 14 bases not matched to a gene; V was cut back by 5 bases and J by 4 bases. CDR3 length equals 17 residues. Germline CDR1 is SGHTA and CDR2 is FQGTGA. The CDR3 spells CASSREAGGPSGETQYF. DNA of the CDR3: TGTGCCAGCAGCCGGGAGGCGGGAGGGCCTTCGGGAGAGACCCAGTACTTC.

This clonotype has just a few counts. This chain uses TRBV10-3 with TRBJ2-1; 11 nucleotides agree with TRBD2. Germline V gives CDR1 ENHRY, CDR2 SYGVKD. The CDR3 contains 17 residues. V shed 4 bases, J shed 9 bases, and the junction held 14 bases outside the gene matches. CDR3 amino acids: CAISVTPRLAGMGEQFF. In DNA, the CDR3 is TGTGCCATCAGTGTCACACCGCGACTAGCGGGGATGGGTGAGCAGTTCTTC.

The V call is TRBV13, the J call TRBJ2-7; D is ambiguous. This CDR3 region has 13 residues. CDR1 and CDR2 from the germline V gene are PRHDT and FYEKMQ (reference sequence). Trimming stripped 3 bases from V and 0 bases from J, with 6 bases between. CDR3 region: CASSFVSSYEQYF. The DNA of the CDR3 is TGTGCCAGCAGCTTCGTAAGCTCCTACGAGCAGTACTTC.

This rearrangement joins TRBV24-1 to TRBJ2-3; D is possibly TRBD1 (6 bases). Germline V gene data show CDR1 as KGHDR and CDR2 as SFDVKD. CDR3 size: 14 residues. With 2 bases removed from V and 4 bases from J, the gap between germline ends came to 9 bases. The CDR3 reads CATSDSRTADTQYF. CDR3 bases: TGTGCCACCAGTGATTCCCGGACAGCAGATACGCAGTATTTT.